The rows below give T cell receptor beta chains drawn from one sample of a study of cytomegalovirus exposure and HLA in healthy donors. Profiling relied on immunoSEQ multiplex PCR, and the TCRdb table lists in-frame clones only, not all of them. In the table there are 110,000 or so clones, over 70% of which are singletons. Sequenced material: PBMCs. These receptors all stem from a middle-aged woman in good health and CMV-seropositive. Each CDR3 is given with its conserved first and last residue. D genes are given only for firm matches. Clone sizes are given selectively: once, few, many, or a class where the clone is expanded.

j_gene: TRBJ1-6
d_gene: .
abundance: .
v_gene: TRBV9
CDR3nt: TGTGCCAGCACCCTTAAGGTCGGGGATTCACCCCTCCACTTT
CDR3aa: CASTLKVGDSPLHF

j_gene: TRBJ1-5
d_gene: .
abundance: .
v_gene: TRBV6-1
CDR3nt: TGTGCCAGCAGTGAATGGAACTATAGCAATCAGCCCCAGCATTTT
CDR3aa: CASSEWNYSNQPQHF

j_gene: TRBJ2-1
d_gene: TRBD2
abundance: few
v_gene: TRBV7-9
CDR3nt: TGTTCCAGCAGTATCCAGGGACTAGCGGGAGAGCACAATGAGCAGTTCTTC
CDR3aa: CSSSIQGLAGEHNEQFF

j_gene: TRBJ1-2
d_gene: .
abundance: .
v_gene: TRBV15
CDR3nt: TGTGCCACCAGCATCAACAGGGTTTCTGGCTACACCTTC
CDR3aa: CATSINRVSGYTF

j_gene: TRBJ2-7
d_gene: .
abundance: .
v_gene: TRBV10-1
CDR3nt: TGCGCCAGCTGTCCCCCGGGACAACCCTACGAGCAGTACTTC
CDR3aa: CASCPPGQPYEQYF

j_gene: TRBJ1-2
d_gene: TRBD1
abundance: .
v_gene: TRBV29-1
CDR3nt: TGCAGCGTCGGGGACAGAAACTATGGCTACACCTTC
CDR3aa: CSVGDRNYGYTF

j_gene: TRBJ2-5
d_gene: .
abundance: .
v_gene: TRBV30
CDR3nt: TGTGCCTGGAGTGGTGGACTACCACGGGAGACCCAGTACTTC
CDR3aa: CAWSGGLPRETQYF

j_gene: TRBJ2-3
d_gene: TRBD2
abundance: .
v_gene: TRBV6-1
CDR3nt: TGTGCCAGCAATAGCGGGGGGTCCACAGATACGCAGTATTTT
CDR3aa: CASNSGGSTDTQYF

j_gene: TRBJ2-1
d_gene: TRBD1
abundance: .
v_gene: TRBV7-9
CDR3nt: TGTGCCAGCAGCGCCCAGGACAGGGGATCCTACAATGAGCAGTTCTTC
CDR3aa: CASSAQDRGSYNEQFF

j_gene: TRBJ1-2
d_gene: .
abundance: few
v_gene: TRBV6-5
CDR3nt: TGTGCCAGCAGGCGTCGGGGTGATCACTCCTATGGCTACACCTTC
CDR3aa: CASRRRGDHSYGYTF

j_gene: TRBJ2-7
d_gene: .
abundance: few
v_gene: TRBV15
CDR3nt: TGTGCCACCAGCAAAGGAACAGGGAAACAGTACTTC
CDR3aa: CATSKGTGKQYF

j_gene: TRBJ2-1
d_gene: TRBD2
abundance: few
v_gene: TRBV4-1
CDR3nt: TGCGCCAGCAGCCAAGACGGGGGGGGGCCGTACAATGAGCAGTTCTTC
CDR3aa: CASSQDGGGPYNEQFF

j_gene: TRBJ2-5
d_gene: .
abundance: .
v_gene: TRBV6-1
CDR3nt: TGTGCCAGCTGGGTCGGTTACCTTCGGGGAGAGACCCAGTACTTC
CDR3aa: CASWVGYLRGETQYF

j_gene: TRBJ1-2
d_gene: TRBD1
abundance: .
v_gene: TRBV25-1
CDR3nt: TGTGCCAGCAGTGATCCGGGACAGGGTAGATACGGCTACACCTTC
CDR3aa: CASSDPGQGRYGYTF

j_gene: TRBJ2-5
d_gene: .
abundance: .
v_gene: TRBV5-1
CDR3nt: TGCGCCAGCAGCTTGGTTTCTAGTAGGGAGACCCAGTACTTC
CDR3aa: CASSLVSSRETQYF

j_gene: TRBJ1-3
d_gene: .
abundance: .
v_gene: TRBV6-5
CDR3nt: TGTGCCAGCAGTTTACAGGGTACTGGAAACACCATATATTTT
CDR3aa: CASSLQGTGNTIYF

j_gene: TRBJ1-1
d_gene: .
abundance: .
v_gene: TRBV9
CDR3nt: TGTGCCAGCAGCGTAGGAATGGGGCTGAACACTGAAGCTTTCTTT
CDR3aa: CASSVGMGLNTEAFF

j_gene: TRBJ1-3
d_gene: TRBD1
abundance: .
v_gene: TRBV2
CDR3nt: TGTGCCAGCAGTCGGACAGGGGCGATTTCTGGAAACACCATATATTTT
CDR3aa: CASSRTGAISGNTIYF

j_gene: TRBJ2-5
d_gene: TRBD2
abundance: .
v_gene: TRBV5-4
CDR3nt: TGTGCCAGCAGCTCTAGCGGCGGAGAGACCCAGTACTTC
CDR3aa: CASSSSGGETQYF

j_gene: TRBJ2-5
d_gene: TRBD2
abundance: .
v_gene: TRBV14
CDR3nt: TGTGCCAGCAGCCATTCATACGGGAGGGACCAAGAGACCCAGTACTTC
CDR3aa: CASSHSYGRDQETQYF

j_gene: TRBJ1-2
d_gene: .
abundance: few
v_gene: TRBV18
CDR3nt: TGTGCCAGCTCACCACCGTTCAGCTATGGCTACACCTTC
CDR3aa: CASSPPFSYGYTF

j_gene: TRBJ1-1
d_gene: .
abundance: .
v_gene: TRBV6-6
CDR3nt: TGTGCCAGCAGTTTCGGGGGGGGACGCACTGAAGCTTTCTTT
CDR3aa: CASSFGGGRTEAFF

j_gene: TRBJ2-4
d_gene: TRBD2
abundance: .
v_gene: TRBV7-2
CDR3nt: TGTGCCAGCAGCTTACTAGCGGGGCTAGGAAACATTCAGTACTTC
CDR3aa: CASSLLAGLGNIQYF

j_gene: TRBJ2-1
d_gene: TRBD2
abundance: once
v_gene: TRBV5-4
CDR3nt: TGTGCCAGCAGCCCCCGAGCGGGAGGCTCCTACAATGAGCAGTTCTTC
CDR3aa: CASSPRAGGSYNEQFF

j_gene: TRBJ1-5
d_gene: TRBD1
abundance: .
v_gene: TRBV7-9
CDR3nt: TGTGCCAGCAGCTCCGGGACAGGGGTGTCCCAGCCCCAGCATTTT
CDR3aa: CASSSGTGVSQPQHF

j_gene: TRBJ2-7
d_gene: .
abundance: .
v_gene: TRBV7-7
CDR3nt: TGTGCTAGCAGCTCCAGCACTCAGGGGGAGCAGTACTTC
CDR3aa: CASSSSTQGEQYF

j_gene: TRBJ2-3
d_gene: .
abundance: .
v_gene: TRBV6-1
CDR3nt: TGTGCCAGCACCCCAGGGGGGTCCACAGATACGCAGTATTTT
CDR3aa: CASTPGGSTDTQYF

j_gene: TRBJ2-3
d_gene: TRBD2
abundance: .
v_gene: TRBV9
CDR3nt: TGTGCCAGCAGCGCCTCGACTAGCGGGAGGACAGATACGCAGTATTTT
CDR3aa: CASSASTSGRTDTQYF

j_gene: TRBJ2-7
d_gene: .
abundance: .
v_gene: TRBV13
CDR3nt: TGTGCCAGCAGCTCCCCCGGGACACGGGAGCAGTACTTC
CDR3aa: CASSSPGTREQYF

j_gene: TRBJ2-1
d_gene: .
abundance: few
v_gene: TRBV27
CDR3nt: TGTGCCAGCAGCCCTCGGGGGACTCTGAACTACAATGAGCAGTTCTTC
CDR3aa: CASSPRGTLNYNEQFF

j_gene: TRBJ1-2
d_gene: .
abundance: few
v_gene: TRBV7-8
CDR3nt: TGTGCCAGCAGCTTAAAGACTGGCTATGGCTACACCTTC
CDR3aa: CASSLKTGYGYTF

j_gene: TRBJ2-5
d_gene: TRBD2
abundance: .
v_gene: TRBV7-9
CDR3nt: TGTGCCAGCAGCTTAGCTCTAGCGGGAGGGGAGCAGTACTTC
CDR3aa: CASSLALAGGEQYF

j_gene: TRBJ2-5
d_gene: TRBD1
abundance: .
v_gene: TRBV19
CDR3nt: TGTGCCAGTAGTGTGTGGCAGGGGGAAGAGACCCAGTACTTC
CDR3aa: CASSVWQGEETQYF

j_gene: TRBJ1-2
d_gene: TRBD1
abundance: once
v_gene: TRBV29-1
CDR3nt: TGCAGCGTGGACAGGATAGACTATGGCTACACCTTC
CDR3aa: CSVDRIDYGYTF

j_gene: TRBJ1-4
d_gene: .
abundance: .
v_gene: TRBV19
CDR3nt: TGTGCCACCTCAGACAGGCCTTTCACCGGAACTAATGAAAAACTGTTTTTT
CDR3aa: CATSDRPFTGTNEKLFF

j_gene: TRBJ2-3
d_gene: TRBD1
abundance: .
v_gene: TRBV7-3
CDR3nt: TGTGCCAGCAGCCTAGTCCCCTCCGGGACAGGCCTCACAGATACGCAGTATTTT
CDR3aa: CASSLVPSGTGLTDTQYF

j_gene: TRBJ2-2
d_gene: .
abundance: few
v_gene: TRBV29-1
CDR3nt: TGCAGCGTTGGGAGGATCGCGAACACCGGGGAGCTGTTTTTT
CDR3aa: CSVGRIANTGELFF

j_gene: TRBJ2-6
d_gene: TRBD1
abundance: .
v_gene: TRBV5-1
CDR3nt: TGCGCCAGCAGCTTCACACAGGGGGTTTCGGGTGGGGCCAACGTCCTGACTTTC
CDR3aa: CASSFTQGVSGGANVLTF

j_gene: TRBJ2-2
d_gene: TRBD1
abundance: .
v_gene: TRBV5-4
CDR3nt: TGTGCCAGCAGCCGGGACAGGGGGTCCACCGGGGAGCTGTTTTTT
CDR3aa: CASSRDRGSTGELFF

j_gene: TRBJ2-5
d_gene: .
abundance: .
v_gene: TRBV7-2
CDR3nt: TGTGCCAGCAGCTTAGAGTCCAGGGTCCAAGAGACCCAGTACTTC
CDR3aa: CASSLESRVQETQYF

j_gene: TRBJ2-3
d_gene: .
abundance: .
v_gene: TRBV18
CDR3nt: TGTGCCAGCTCCCGAGGAGGCGGATCCACAGATACGCAGTATTTT
CDR3aa: CASSRGGGSTDTQYF

j_gene: TRBJ1-4
d_gene: .
abundance: .
v_gene: TRBV6-6
CDR3nt: TGTGCCAGCAGTTACTCTGAGGTTCCTAATGAAAAACTGTTTTTT
CDR3aa: CASSYSEVPNEKLFF

j_gene: TRBJ2-1
d_gene: .
abundance: .
v_gene: TRBV7-8
CDR3nt: TGTGCCAGCAGCTTGGGGCAGGACTCCTACAATGAGCAGTTCTTC
CDR3aa: CASSLGQDSYNEQFF

j_gene: TRBJ2-5
d_gene: .
abundance: once
v_gene: TRBV11-3
CDR3nt: TGTGCCAGCAGCCGACAGCCTGGGGAGACCCAGTACTTC
CDR3aa: CASSRQPGETQYF

j_gene: TRBJ1-1
d_gene: TRBD1
abundance: .
v_gene: TRBV19
CDR3nt: TGTGCCAGTAACAGGGGCCTGAACACTGAAGCTTTCTTT
CDR3aa: CASNRGLNTEAFF

j_gene: TRBJ1-2
d_gene: .
abundance: many
v_gene: TRBV4-1
CDR3nt: TGCGCCAGCAGCCAAGCTGCAATGACAGGCTATGGCTACACCTTC
CDR3aa: CASSQAAMTGYGYTF

j_gene: TRBJ1-2
d_gene: TRBD1
abundance: few
v_gene: TRBV5-6
CDR3nt: TGTGCCAGCAGCTTGGACTTGACAGGGGGCGGACCGTGGGGCTACACCTTC
CDR3aa: CASSLDLTGGGPWGYTF

j_gene: TRBJ1-5
d_gene: TRBD1
abundance: .
v_gene: TRBV6-1
CDR3nt: TGTGCCAGCAGAAGGGACAGCCCCAATCAGCCCCAGCATTTT
CDR3aa: CASRRDSPNQPQHF

j_gene: TRBJ1-2
d_gene: .
abundance: .
v_gene: TRBV28
CDR3nt: TGTGCCAGCAGTTTAGGGCACAGGGCTGGCTACACCTTC
CDR3aa: CASSLGHRAGYTF

j_gene: TRBJ2-5
d_gene: TRBD2
abundance: .
v_gene: TRBV27
CDR3nt: TGTGCCAGCAGCCTAAGCGCGGGGGGGCTAGAGACCCAGTACTTC
CDR3aa: CASSLSAGGLETQYF

j_gene: TRBJ2-7
d_gene: .
abundance: .
v_gene: TRBV7-2
CDR3nt: TGTGCCAGCAGCCGACGCACAGGGCAGGGATACGAGCAGTACTTC
CDR3aa: CASSRRTGQGYEQYF

j_gene: TRBJ1-1
d_gene: TRBD1
abundance: once
v_gene: TRBV30
CDR3nt: TGTGCCTGGAGTGTGGGACAGGGGGCGTCGGCTTTCTTT
CDR3aa: CAWSVGQGASAFF

j_gene: TRBJ2-3
d_gene: TRBD2
abundance: few
v_gene: TRBV6-6
CDR3nt: TGTGCCAGCAACGAAATAAGCGGGAGGGCCCCAGATACGCAGTATTTT
CDR3aa: CASNEISGRAPDTQYF

j_gene: TRBJ2-5
d_gene: TRBD2
abundance: few
v_gene: TRBV7-8
CDR3nt: TGTGCCAGCAGCTCCGGACTAGCGTGGGGAGAGACCCAGTACTTC
CDR3aa: CASSSGLAWGETQYF

j_gene: TRBJ1-6
d_gene: .
abundance: .
v_gene: TRBV4-3
CDR3nt: TGCGCCAGCAGCCCGTCCTACTTAGCAAGCTCCTATAATTCACCCCTCCACTTT
CDR3aa: CASSPSYLASSYNSPLHF

j_gene: TRBJ2-2
d_gene: TRBD1
abundance: .
v_gene: TRBV19
CDR3nt: TGTGCCAGTAGTCCTTTTGACAGGGGGACCGGGGAGCTGTTTTTT
CDR3aa: CASSPFDRGTGELFF

j_gene: TRBJ2-2
d_gene: .
abundance: .
v_gene: TRBV5-1
CDR3nt: TGCGCCAGCAGCCAGACTCCTCTCGGCACCGGGGAGCTGTTTTTT
CDR3aa: CASSQTPLGTGELFF